These 20 T cell receptor beta chains originate from one sample sequenced in a study of T-cell memory formation after mild COVID-19. Using its own MiXCR run on the 5' RACE reads, TCRdb lists one record per CDR3 protein. This sample has some 210,000 distinct CDR3 sequences, with 10% found just once. The sequencing input was PBMCs or a T cell subset sorted from them (not recorded which). All receptors derive from a man aged 18 to 29 who had mild COVID-19 (a few samples of this study predate the infection). Cell type and time point are not known.

In its sample, this clonotype was seen a few times. V is TRBV29-1 and J is TRBJ2-3, with 7 bases identical to TRBD2. The CDR3 loop spans 15 amino acids. Trimming cost V 4 bases and J 0 bases; bases outside gene matches: 7. Looked up from germline, CDR1 is SQVTM and CDR2 is ANQGSEA. This chain's CDR3 is CSVGYWRGSTDTQYF. CDR3 DNA: TGCAGCGTTGGATATTGGCGGGGGAGCACAGATACGCAGTATTTT.

This clonotype has only a few counts. This chain joins TRBV3-1 and TRBJ2-1, with a possible D match to TRBD2 (6 bases). The length of the CDR3 is 13 residues. CDR1 LGHDT and CDR2 YNNKEL come from the germline V gene (reference sequence). With 2 bases removed from V and 11 bases from J, the gap between germline ends came to 13 bases. CDR3 residues: CASSQRGDSKQFF. The CDR3 DNA reads TGTGCCAGCAGCCAAAGAGGGGACTCAAAGCAGTTCTTC.

This clonotype was observed many times. V usage is TRBV12-3 or TRBV12-4 and J usage is TRBJ2-5; unclear D gene. This CDR3 contains 13 residues. V was pared by 2 bases and J by 5 bases, with 9 bases between. The CDR3 DNA follows: TGTGCCAGCAGTTTAAGGTCGGAGGAGACCCAGTACTTC. It yields the protein CASSLRSEETQYF.

This clonotype showed up just a few times. The V gene is TRBV10-2, the J gene TRBJ2-6; D call uncertain. CDR1 WSHSY and CDR2 SAAADI come from the germline V gene. This CDR3 contains 17 residues. The germline V and J ends were trimmed by 2 bases and 2 bases, with 13 bases remaining between them. CDR3 in amino acids: CASSEHPGVTGANVLTF. CDR3 nucleotide sequence: TGCGCCAGCAGTGAGCATCCCGGAGTAACTGGGGCCAACGTCCTGACTTTC.

V and J are TRBV5-4 and TRBJ1-5, with 7 bases matching TRBD1. J lost 7 bases, V lost 2 bases, and 3 bases had no gene match. Germline CDR1 SGHNT, CDR2 YYREEE (reference sequence). The CDR3 has 13 residues. The CDR3 sequence is CASSLGGGQPQHF. CDR3 nucleotide sequence: TGTGCCAGCAGCTTAGGGGGCGGACAGCCCCAGCATTTT.

This chain links TRBV10-1 with TRBJ2-1; no reliable D call. The germline V gene has CDR1 WNHNN and CDR2 SYGVQD (reference sequence). This CDR3 spans 21 amino acids. V shed 5 bases and J shed 0 bases, with 29 bases lying between them. The CDR3: CASSPEDRYTLKLSSYNEQFF. CDR3 DNA sequence: TGCGCCAGCAGTCCAGAAGACCGCTATACGCTTAAGCTAAGCTCCTACAATGAGCAGTTCTTC.

The rearrangement uses TRBV25-1 and TRBJ1-4, with a weak D call TRBD1 (6 bases). Deletions cut 1 base from V and 6 bases from J, with 9 bases between. Germline CDR1 is MGHDK and CDR2 is SYGVNS. The CDR3 contains 14 residues. CDR3 in DNA: TGTGCCAGCAGTGAATCACAGGGCGATGAAAAACTGTTTTTT. Its translation: CASSESQGDEKLFF. Full variable domain (outside the CDR3, taken from reference TRBV25-1 and TRBJ1-4): EADIYQTPRYLVIGTGKKITLECSQTMGHDKMYWYQQDPGMELHLIHYSYGVNSTEKGDLSSESTVSRIRTEHFPLTLESARPSHTSQYLCASSESQGDEKLFFGSGTQLSVL.

The chain combines TRBV27 with TRBJ1-2; TRBD1 aligns across 7 bases. The V and J ends lost 9 bases and 5 bases, in that order; junction bases with no gene match: 0. The CDR3 has 10 amino acids. CDR1 and CDR2 (germline): MNHEY, SMNVEV (reference sequence). The CDR3 region has the DNA TGTGCCAGACAGGGGTATGGCTACACCTTC. Amino acid sequence: CARQGYGYTF.

There are a few counts of this clonotype. V and J are TRBV20-1 and TRBJ2-7, with D perhaps TRBD1 or TRBD2 (5 bases each). V was shortened by 3 bases and J by 6 bases, with 12 bases between the two germline ends. Germline assignment: CDR1 DFQATT and CDR2 SNEGSKA (reference sequence). The length of the CDR3 is 12 residues. The CDR3, as DNA: TGCAGTGCTAGCCCTAACGGGGCCGAGCAGTACGTC. Translating it yields CSASPNGAEQYV.

V and J are TRBV10-3 and TRBJ2-5; no definite D call. Trimming took off 5 bases at V and 9 bases at J, with 16 bases between the two ends. In germline, CDR1 is ENHRY, CDR2 SYGVKD. CDR3 size: 13 residues. Here the CDR3 DNA reads TGTGCCATCAGTTTGGACCCGGAGAGAGCCCAGTACTTC. Translating gives CAISLDPERAQYF.

This clonotype was counted only a few times. The chain combines TRBV24-1 with TRBJ2-3; a weak D match, TRBD2 (5 bases). The V gene's germline CDR1 is KGHDR and CDR2 SFDVKD. This CDR3 has 15 amino acids. Deletions cut 3 bases from V and 4 bases from J, with 13 bases between. CDR3 region: CATSDARLASDTQYF. The CDR3 nucleotides read TGTGCCACCAGTGATGCTCGTCTAGCTTCAGATACGCAGTATTTT.

This clonotype was observed a handful of times. V is TRBV20-1 and J is TRBJ1-5, with TRBD1 as a possible D gene (6 bases). The V and J ends lost 6 bases and 0 bases respectively, with 9 bases between them. Germline CDR1 and CDR2: DFQATT and SNEGSKA (reference sequence). The CDR3 is 13 residues long. The chain's CDR3 is CSAGGLSNQPQHF. The CDR3 DNA sequence: TGCAGTGCCGGGGGGCTTAGCAATCAGCCCCAGCATTTT.

The rearrangement links TRBV7-9 to TRBJ1-1; D ambiguous. Germline CDR1 SEHNR, CDR2 FQNEAQ (reference sequence). The CDR3 contains 10 residues. The V gene lost 5 bases and the J gene lost 8 bases, with 6 bases spanning the gap. The CDR3 protein is CASSTREAFF. Here the CDR3 DNA reads TGTGCCAGCAGCACCAGGGAAGCTTTCTTT.

V usage is TRBV18 and J usage is TRBJ1-1; D gene unclear. V shed 6 bases and J shed 6 bases, with 17 bases lying between them. This CDR3 region has 14 residues. From germline, CDR1 is KGHSH and CDR2 LQKENI. The CDR3 spells CASSPPRIFAEAFF. DNA of the CDR3: TGTGCCAGCTCGCCCCCTCGGATTTTCGCTGAAGCTTTCTTT.

This clonotype occurred a few times. CDR3 protein: CASSPSLGQGGNEQFF. The CDR3 DNA follows: TGCGCCAGCAGCCCAAGCCTGGGACAGGGGGGCAATGAGCAGTTCTTC. The V gene is TRBV5-1, the J gene TRBJ2-1; 11 positions agree with TRBD1. The CDR3 runs 16 residues. Germline lookup yields CDR1 SGHRS and CDR2 YFSETQ. The V and J ends lost 4 bases and 6 bases, in that order; junction bases with no gene match: 9.

The CDR3 DNA sequence: TGTGCCAGCAGTTTTAATCGGGATGAGCAGTTCTTC. Translating it yields CASSFNRDEQFF. The chain is built from TRBV12-3 or TRBV12-4 and TRBJ2-1; D unresolved. The germline V and J ends were trimmed by 3 bases and 8 bases, with 8 bases remaining between them. The length of the CDR3 is 12 residues.

This clonotype turned up a few times. The chain employs TRBV7-2 and TRBJ2-7; no reliable D call. V shed 5 bases and J shed 0 bases, with 8 bases lying between them. This CDR3 is 13 amino acids long. Germline assignment: CDR1 SGHTA and CDR2 FQGNSA. CDR3 residues: CASSARSSYEQYV. The CDR3 coding sequence is TGTGCCAGCAGCGCCAGGAGCTCCTACGAGCAGTACGTC.

V and J are TRBV5-1 and TRBJ2-5, with 7 bases aligning to TRBD2. The germline V gene has CDR1 SGHRS and CDR2 YFSETQ. J gave up 5 bases and V 2 bases, and 9 bases lay outside the gene matches. This CDR3 has 15 amino acids. The CDR3 DNA sequence: TGCGCCAGCAGCTTAATGCTAGCGGACGGCGAGACCCAGTACTTC. Its protein product is CASSLMLADGETQYF.

The chain is built from TRBV5-1 and TRBJ1-1; maybe TRBD1 (5 bases). This CDR3 has 13 amino acids. The germline CDR1 and CDR2 sequences are SGHRS and YFSETQ. Trimming took off 4 bases at V and 1 base at J, with 8 bases between the two ends. The CDR3 here is CASSLTANTEAFF. CDR3 nucleotides: TGCGCCAGCAGCCTGACAGCGAACACTGAAGCTTTCTTT.

This clonotype was recorded a few times. The J gene is TRBJ2-1, the V gene TRBV12-5; D remains ambiguous. Germline CDR1 and CDR2: LGHNT and FRNRAP. The CDR3 length is 11 residues. Trimming removed 7 bases at V and 6 bases at J, with 7 bases between. In nucleotides, the CDR3 is TGTGCTAGTGCCATCCCCAATGAGCAGTTCTTC. This gives the protein CASAIPNEQFF.